One sample yielded the 2 T cell receptor beta chains listed below, sequenced in a study of blood T cell repertoires in COVID-19. Profiled with immunoSEQ multiplex PCR; TCRdb holds only in-frame clones, not every one. The table lists about 270,000 clones, about 81% of them singletons, with around 1.6% in the top ten. Sequencing was carried out using peripheral blood. These receptors all come from a human donor with COVID-19, enrolled during active disease. The donor label of this sample is uncertain.

The chain employs TRBV9 and TRBJ2-2; TRBD1 matches at 9 bases. The ends lost 5 bases at V and 7 bases at J; junction bases unmatched: 9. The CDR3 sequence is 15 residues long. Germline values: CDR1 SGDLS, CDR2 YYNGEE. CDR3 coding DNA: TGTGCCAGCAGGTCCCGGGACAGGGAGATCGGGGAGCTGTTTTTT. Its protein product is CASRSRDREIGELFF.

Only a few counts were recorded for this clone. V is TRBV2 and J is TRBJ2-7; the match to TRBD1 covers 9 bases. The trim removed 3 bases at V and 6 bases at J, leaving 6 bases unmatched. Germline CDR1 reads SNHLY; CDR2 reads FYNNEI. CDR3 size: 14 residues. The CDR3 reads CASSEGQGSGEQYF. CDR3 bases: TGTGCCAGCAGTGAGGGACAGGGTAGCGGCGAGCAGTACTTC.